The clone carrying this T cell receptor beta chain was observed many times. Assay used: immunoSEQ multiplex PCR; TCRdb lists only in-frame clones, some missing. In the table there are approximately 57,000 clones, 88% of which are singletons. Per the germline V gene, CDR1 is MNHNS and CDR2 is SASEGT. The CDR3 runs 14 residues. V gave up 5 bases and J gave up 2 bases; unmatched junction bases: 4. After thawing and overnight rest, PBMC were stained with GMM-loaded CD1B tetramer, viability dye and anti-CD3 for sorting. CD1B tetramers were loaded with Rhodococcus equi-derived C32 glucose monomycolate. This sample is drawn from a study of T cells in tuberculosis.

This sequence joins TRBV6-1 and TRBJ2-3, with TRBD1 identical over 7 bases. Material: CD1b-GMM tetramer-negative cells sorted from PBMCs. The TCR originated in an adult woman with latent tuberculosis. The CDR3 is CASSTGAHTDTQYF. For the CDR3, the DNA is TGTGCCAGCAGTACAGGGGCCCACACAGATACGCAGTATTTT.